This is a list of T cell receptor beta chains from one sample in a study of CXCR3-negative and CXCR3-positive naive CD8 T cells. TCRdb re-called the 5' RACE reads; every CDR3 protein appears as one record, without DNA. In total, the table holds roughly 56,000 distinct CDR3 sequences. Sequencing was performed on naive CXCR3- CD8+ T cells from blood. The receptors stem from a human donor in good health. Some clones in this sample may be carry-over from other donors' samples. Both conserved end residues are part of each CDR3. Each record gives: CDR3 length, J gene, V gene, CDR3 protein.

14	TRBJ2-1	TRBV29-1	CSVEDLTDYNEQFF
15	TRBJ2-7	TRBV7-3	CASSSSGAASYEQYF
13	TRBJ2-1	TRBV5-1	CASSPGSYNEQFF
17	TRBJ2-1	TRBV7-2	CASSFPILAGFYNEQFF
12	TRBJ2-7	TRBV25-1	CASSDDSYEQYF
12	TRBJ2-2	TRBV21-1	CASSNETGELFF
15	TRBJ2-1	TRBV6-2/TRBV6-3	CASSYWTGTVNEQFF
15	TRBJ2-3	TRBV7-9	CASSLTSGVKDTQYF
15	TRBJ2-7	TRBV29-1	CSVESDRVGSYEQYF
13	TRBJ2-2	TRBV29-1	CSVQAGGAGELFF
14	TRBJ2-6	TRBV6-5	CASSPGSGANVLTF
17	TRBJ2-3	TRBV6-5	CASSRLAGGPSTDTQYF
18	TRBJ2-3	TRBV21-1	CARRTDCLYLQTTDTQYF
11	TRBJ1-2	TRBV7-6	CASSSGSGYTF
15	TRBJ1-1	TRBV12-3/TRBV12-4	CASSLGGTGVPEAFF
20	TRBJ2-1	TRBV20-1	CSARDGKLAGGGGSYNEQFF
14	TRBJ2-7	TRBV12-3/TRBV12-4	CASSEQQVSYEQYF
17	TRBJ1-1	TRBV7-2	CASSFLPRGLMNTEAFF
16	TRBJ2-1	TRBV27	CASTPEAGDSYNEQFF
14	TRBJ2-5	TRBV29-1	CSVVSGGPQETQYF
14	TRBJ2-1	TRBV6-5	CASSQYLAGEEQFF
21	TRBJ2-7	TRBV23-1	CASSQLTGTGSARRVTYEQYF
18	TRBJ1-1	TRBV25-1	CASSDRAGRANEDTEAFF
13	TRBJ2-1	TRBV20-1	CSARDRNYNEQFF
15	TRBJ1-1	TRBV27	CASSFSRGGDTEAFF
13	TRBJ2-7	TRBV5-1	CASSEDRDNEQYF
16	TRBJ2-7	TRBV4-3	CASSQDQARGQHEQYF
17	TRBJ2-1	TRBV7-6	CASSLTGSAGSYNEQFF
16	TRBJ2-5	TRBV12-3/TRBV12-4	CASSLSYGLVGETQYF
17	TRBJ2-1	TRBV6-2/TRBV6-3	CASSPTGIIGSDNEQFF
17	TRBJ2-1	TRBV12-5	CASGLFSGGATYNEQFF